This T cell receptor beta chain was sequenced during a study of CD8 T cells in ankylosing spondylitis. Ten or more counts support this clonotype. Its antigen is undetermined. In making TCR beta libraries, quantitative 5'-RACE with molecular barcodes was used. TCRdb processed the 5' RACE reads anew with MiXCR; each CDR3 protein has one entry. The sample yields 300,000 to 350,000 distinct CDR3 sequences, around 21% seen once. V lost 7 bases to trimming and J lost 7 bases, with 19 bases between them. Per the germline V gene, CDR1 is SQVTM and CDR2 is ANQGSEA. This CDR3 has 13 amino acids. Study-level findings and limits: Reactive arthritis synovial fluid and blood were previously reported to contain some motif variants. Characteristic, it appeared, of ankylosing spondylitis blood was a TCR beta motif of eight highly homologous variants. The clones that were linked to disease were reported to be significantly enriched in matched synovial fluid samples from ankylosing spondylitis patients.

The sequencing sample was made of blood, either unsorted or a sorted T cell fraction (not recorded which). The receptor comes from a female donor with ankylosing spondylitis or in good health (not recorded which). The chain employs TRBV29-1 and TRBJ1-2; maybe TRBD1 (5 bases). CDR3 nucleotide sequence: TGCAGCGCACGGACGGACTTCGGGGGTGGCTACACCTTC. Translated: CSARTDFGGGYTF.